Here is one T cell receptor (beta chain) with its context. The record originates from a study of control samples from healthy donors and cancer patients. Sequenced by immunoSEQ multiplex PCR; TCRdb stores in-frame clones only, minus some. The repertoire holds about 160,000 clones, with over 90% as singletons. Germline values: CDR1 SQVTM, CDR2 ANQGSEA. The CDR3 runs to 13 residues. V was pared by 3 bases and J by 0 bases, with 9 bases between. The TCR was taken from a woman in her thirties in good health. This chain joins TRBV29-1 and TRBJ2-7, with D maybe TRBD2 (6 bases). Sequenced input: blood. The CDR3 region has the DNA TGCAGCGTTGATAGCGGTAGCTCCTACGAGCAGTACTTC. It translates to CSVDSGSSYEQYF.